The 13 T cell receptor beta chains listed next were all sequenced from one sample in a study of T-cell memory formation after mild COVID-19. TCRdb called the 5' RACE reads again in MiXCR, with one record for every CDR3 protein. The sample includes over 350,000 distinct CDR3 sequences, 16% of them seen just once. Sequenced: PBMCs or a T cell subset sorted from them (not recorded which). The receptors come from a man aged 18 to 29 who had mild COVID-19 (a few samples of this study predate the infection). Cell type and time point are not known.

The V and J genes are TRBV7-2 and TRBJ1-5, with no clear D. The V end was cut by 1 base, the J end by 4 bases, with 8 bases between. The length of the CDR3 is 14 residues. The germline V gene has CDR1 SGHTA and CDR2 FQGNSA. The CDR3 sequence is CASSLGGRNQPQHF. The CDR3 region has the DNA TGTGCCAGCAGCTTAGGGGGTAGAAATCAGCCCCAGCATTTT.

V usage is TRBV28 and J usage is TRBJ1-1; D is uncertain. Germline CDR1 is MDHEN and CDR2 is SYDVKM. Deletions cut 1 base from V and 4 bases from J, with 10 bases between. This CDR3 is built from 14 residues. CDR3 in amino acids: CASSLLAALTEAFF. The CDR3 coding sequence is TGTGCCAGCAGTTTATTGGCGGCCCTCACTGAAGCTTTCTTT.

This chain links TRBV7-2 with TRBJ2-1; D gene ambiguous. V was shortened by 3 bases and J by 10 bases, with 10 bases between the two germline ends. Germline V CDR1 and CDR2: SGHTA, FQGNSA. This CDR3 spans 12 amino acids. DNA of the CDR3: TGTGCCAGCAGCTTCGGACGGCCAGAGCAGTTCTTC. Its translation is CASSFGRPEQFF.

The chain employs TRBV12-3 or TRBV12-4 and TRBJ2-3; tentative D call: TRBD2 (6 bases). The V and J ends lost 5 bases and 1 base respectively, with 10 bases between them. CDR3 length equals 14 residues. The CDR3 reads CASSGGTGTDTQYF. The CDR3 DNA sequence: TGTGCCAGCAGTGGGGGGACTGGCACAGATACGCAGTATTTT.

This clonotype was detected a few times. The genes are TRBV11-2 and TRBJ2-3; possibly TRBD1 or TRBD2 for D (6 bases each). The germline CDR1 and CDR2 sequences are SGHAT and FQNNGV. Deletions cut 1 base from V and 5 bases from J, with 13 bases between. The CDR3 consists of 15 residues. The CDR3 here is CASSLGGAGLDTQYF. The CDR3 DNA reads as TGTGCCAGCAGCTTAGGGGGGGCAGGCCTAGATACGCAGTATTTT.

The V gene is TRBV10-1, the J gene TRBJ2-7, with 10 bases identical to TRBD1. The CDR3 is 17 residues long. Germline assignment: CDR1 WNHNN and CDR2 SYGVQD (reference sequence). V was pared by 4 bases and J by 0 bases, with 9 bases of the junction left unmatched. CDR3 in amino acids: CASSVGQGDLSSYEQYF. CDR3 coding DNA: TGCGCCAGCAGTGTCGGACAGGGGGACCTGAGCTCCTACGAGCAGTACTTC.

This clonotype has only a few counts. The rearrangement links TRBV7-9 to TRBJ1-2; D gene uncertain. V lost 3 bases, J lost 8 bases, and 10 bases lay in between. Germline V gene data show CDR1 as SEHNR and CDR2 as FQNEAQ (reference sequence). The CDR3 is 12 residues long. As DNA, the CDR3 is TGTGCCAGCAGCTTGGGAGCGCCGGGCTACACCTTC. Protein product: CASSLGAPGYTF.

This clonotype was counted at least ten times. The chain uses TRBV6-2 or TRBV6-3 and TRBJ1-6, with D unresolved. The CDR3 loop spans 15 amino acids. CDR1 is MNHEY and CDR2 is SVGEGT in the germline V gene. V lost 6 bases and J lost 4, with 13 bases in between. CDR3 amino acids: CASSNWRDYNSPLHF. CDR3 nucleotide sequence: TGTGCCAGCAGCAACTGGAGAGATTATAATTCACCCCTCCACTTT.

This clonotype came up once. This chain joins TRBV11-2 and TRBJ1-1; D unclear. CDR1 is SGHAT, CDR2 FQNNGV, per germline. The CDR3 is made up of 14 amino acids. With 0 bases removed from V and 5 bases from J, the gap between germline ends came to 10 bases. The CDR3 nucleotides read TGTGCCAGCAGCTTAGATACACGTTCAACTGAAGCTTTCTTT. Its translation: CASSLDTRSTEAFF.

The CDR3 DNA is TGCGCCAGCAGCCAAGAATCTTGGGCAACCCAAGCTTTCTTT. This sequence encodes CASSQESWATQAFF. The rearrangement joins TRBV4-3 to TRBJ1-1; the D is unclear. This CDR3 comprises 14 residues. With 0 bases removed from V and 9 bases from J, the gap between germline ends came to 14 bases. CDR1 LGHNA and CDR2 YSLEER come from the germline V gene.

The chain is built from TRBV6-5 and TRBJ1-1; D ambiguous. This CDR3 comprises 12 residues. Per the germline V gene, CDR1 is MNHEY and CDR2 is SVGAGI. Trimming stripped 5 bases from V and 5 bases from J, with 9 bases between. CDR3: CASSASYTEAFF. The CDR3 coding sequence is TGTGCCAGCAGTGCCTCGTATACTGAAGCTTTCTTT.

J is TRBJ1-1 and V is TRBV7-2; no firm D call. CDR1 and CDR2 from the germline V gene are SGHTA and FQGNSA. Trimming shortened V by 3 bases and J by 10 bases, and 18 bases separated the two germline ends. There are 14 residues in the CDR3. The CDR3: CASSFGDRGRVAFF. CDR3 sequence (DNA): TGTGCCAGCAGCTTTGGTGACCGCGGACGGGTAGCTTTCTTT. The full variable domain, rest sourced from reference TRBV7-2 and TRBJ1-1, is GAGVSQSPSNKVTEKGKDVELRCDPISGHTALYWYRQSLGQGLEFLIYFQGNSAPDKSGLPSDRFSAERTGGSVSTLTIQRTQQEDSAVYLCASSFGDRGRVAFFGQGTRLTVV.

This clonotype was picked up many times. The rearrangement uses TRBV4-1 and TRBJ1-4; D call uncertain. This CDR3 is 14 amino acids long. Germline V gene lookup returns CDR1 MGHRA and CDR2 YSYEKL. Deletions cut 4 bases from V and 5 bases from J, with 11 bases between. CDR3 sequence (DNA): TGCGCCAGCAGCCGCCGGCTTTCAAATGAAAAACTGTTTTTT. Translated, it gives CASSRRLSNEKLFF.